The 23 T cell receptor beta chains below all came from one sample that was sequenced in a study of blood T cell repertoires in COVID-19. Assay: immunoSEQ multiplex PCR; the TCRdb copy retains only in-frame clones and omits some. There are about 220,000 clones in the sample; over 65% occur only once, and approximately 3.1% lies in the top ten. Input material: PBMCs or T cells enriched from blood (not recorded which). These receptors originate from a woman aged 60-75 years who had recovered from COVID-19.

CDR3 protein: CASSPRTGANTEAFF. For the CDR3, the DNA is TGCGCCAGCAGCCCGAGGACAGGAGCGAACACTGAAGCTTTCTTT. The genes are TRBV5-1 and TRBJ1-1, with 7 bases that match TRBD1. The V gene's germline CDR1 is SGHRS and CDR2 YFSETQ. The V and J ends lost 4 bases and 1 base, in that order; junction bases with no gene match: 7. There are 15 residues in the CDR3. The variable domain in full, with the rest retrieved from reference TRBV5-1 and TRBJ1-1, is KAGVTQTPRYLIKTRGQQVTLSCSPISGHRSVSWYQQTPGQGLQFLFEYFSETQRNKGNFPGRFSGRQFSNSRSEMNVSTLELGDSALYLCASSPRTGANTEAFFGQGTRLTVV.

The V gene is TRBV5-1, the J gene TRBJ1-2; D is uncertain. Germline CDR1 and CDR2: SGHRS and YFSETQ. This CDR3 region has 11 residues. V was pared by 5 bases and J by 8 bases, with 10 bases between. DNA for the CDR3: TGCGCCAGCAGAGCATCTCTAGGCTACACCTTC. It encodes CASRASLGYTF.

The rearrangement uses TRBV28 and TRBJ2-4; D not certain. CDR1 is MDHEN and CDR2 is SYDVKM in the germline V gene. The CDR3 covers 14 residues. V dropped 3 bases and J dropped 4 bases, with 10 bases sitting between them. The CDR3 spells CASSFELMKNIQYF. The DNA for the CDR3 is TGTGCCAGCAGTTTCGAGCTAATGAAAAACATTCAGTACTTC.

This sequence joins TRBV7-8 and TRBJ2-5, with D maybe TRBD2 (5 bases). The CDR3 extends over 15 amino acids. Germline lookup yields CDR1 SGHVS and CDR2 FQNEAQ. With 5 bases removed from V and 4 bases from J, the gap between germline ends came to 17 bases. CDR3 sequence: CASSGIEGLGETQYF. As DNA, the CDR3 is TGTGCCAGCAGCGGAATCGAGGGCTTGGGAGAGACCCAGTACTTC.

The genes are TRBV4-2 and TRBJ2-2; D gene uncertain. The ends were cut back, 2 bases at V and 5 bases at J, with 9 bases in the middle. The CDR3 sequence is 14 residues long. Germline loops: CDR1 LGHNA, CDR2 YNFKEQ. CDR3 loop: CASSQYVRTGELFF. CDR3 nucleotides: TGTGCCAGCAGCCAATATGTGCGAACCGGGGAGCTGTTTTTT.

V is TRBV5-1 and J is TRBJ1-5; the match to TRBD1 covers 8 bases. There are 15 residues in the CDR3. Looked up from germline, CDR1 is SGHRS and CDR2 is YFSETQ. With 0 bases clipped from V and 5 bases from J, the junction kept 4 bases outside the gene matches. The CDR3 region is CASSLGAGGDQPQHF. The DNA for the CDR3 is TGCGCCAGCAGCTTGGGGGCAGGGGGCGATCAGCCCCAGCATTTT.

The rearrangement links TRBV18 to TRBJ1-1; 9 nucleotides agree with TRBD1. Losses at the gene ends were 3 bases for V and 2 bases for J; bases not matched to a gene: 7. Germline values: CDR1 KGHSH, CDR2 LQKENI. CDR3 length equals 16 residues. The CDR3 coding sequence is TGTGCCAGCTCACCCCGGACAGGGGCAGATAACACTGAAGCTTTCTTT. Translated, it gives CASSPRTGADNTEAFF.

This chain connects TRBV29-1 to TRBJ1-2, with 9 bases matching TRBD1. Germline-derived CDR1 and CDR2 are SQVTM and ANQGSEA. The length of the CDR3 is 13 residues. V lost 7 bases, J lost 5 bases, and 8 bases stayed unmatched. The chain's CDR3 is CSGWTGAGYGYTF. For the CDR3, the DNA is TGCAGCGGGTGGACAGGGGCAGGGTATGGCTACACCTTC.

The DNA for the CDR3 is TGTGCCAGCAGCTTAAGCGGGGGGAGTAGCTCCTACGAGCAGTACTTC. Its translation: CASSLSGGSSSYEQYF. The chain uses TRBV7-3 and TRBJ2-7, with TRBD2 identical over 8 bases. V lost 1 base and J lost 0; bases outside the gene matches: 5. In germline, CDR1 is SGHTA, CDR2 FQGTGA. The CDR3 totals 16 residues.

This sequence joins TRBV7-9 and TRBJ2-7; TRBD1 matches at 10 bases. The V segment lost 1 base and the J segment 6 bases; nucleotides outside the gene matches: 15. CDR1 and CDR2 (germline): SEHNR, FQNEAQ (reference sequence). CDR3 length: 18 residues. The CDR3 DNA reads as TGTGCCAGCAGCTTAGTGGGACCGCCGGGACAGGGGCATGGCGAGCAGTACTTC. Translating gives CASSLVGPPGQGHGEQYF.

This clone was observed a handful of times. The J gene is TRBJ2-2, the V gene TRBV5-1; D not resolved. V lost 1 base, J lost 4 bases, and 14 bases lay in between. The CDR3 extends over 16 amino acids. Germline loops: CDR1 SGHRS, CDR2 YFSETQ. CDR3 sequence reads: CASSLNSRVTTGELFF. The CDR3 DNA reads TGCGCCAGCAGCTTGAACAGCAGAGTTACCACCGGGGAGCTGTTTTTT.

The gene calls are TRBV5-5 and TRBJ1-4; 9 nucleotides agree with TRBD1. Germline CDR1 and CDR2: SGHKS and YYEKEE (reference sequence). The CDR3 extends over 17 amino acids. J lost 7 bases, V lost 4 bases, and 14 bases had no gene match. The CDR3 protein is CASSTAGTGTAGEKLFF. The DNA for the CDR3 is TGTGCCAGCAGCACCGCCGGGACAGGGACCGCGGGTGAAAAACTGTTTTTT. Full variable domain (missing parts from reference TRBV5-5 and TRBJ1-4): DAGVTQSPTHLIKTRGQQVTLRCSPISGHKSVSWYQQVLGQGPQFIFQYYEKEERGRGNFPDRFSARQFPNYSSELNVNALLLGDSALYLCASSTAGTGTAGEKLFFGSGTQLSVL.

This clone has a handful of counts. This chain links TRBV6-1 with TRBJ1-3; D gene unclear. V was trimmed by 1 base and J by 0 bases, leaving 7 bases between them. There are 15 residues in the CDR3. From germline, CDR1 is MNHNS and CDR2 SASEGT. In DNA, the CDR3 is TGTGCCAGCAGTGAAGACGGAGCCTCTGGAAACACCATATATTTT. The encoded protein is CASSEDGASGNTIYF.

V usage is TRBV7-2 and J usage is TRBJ2-3; D ambiguous. CDR1 and CDR2 (germline): SGHTA, FQGNSA. The CDR3 length is 14 residues. Trimming removed 2 bases at V and 4 bases at J, with 10 bases between. The CDR3 loop is CASSLMYSADTQYF. CDR3 sequence (DNA): TGTGCCAGCAGCTTAATGTATTCCGCAGATACGCAGTATTTT.

The chain combines TRBV19 with TRBJ1-2; maybe TRBD1 (5 bases). The germline V gene encodes CDR1 LNHDA and CDR2 SQIVND (reference sequence). Trimming pared 10 bases from V and 3 bases from J, leaving 15 bases between. CDR3 length equals 13 residues. CDR3 DNA: TGTGCCACCGCAGGGACTGGGTACTATGGCTACACCTTC. Protein sequence: CATAGTGYYGYTF.

The chain couples TRBV19 to TRBJ2-2, with 7 bases fitting TRBD1. The CDR3 covers 15 residues. The germline gives CDR1 LNHDA, CDR2 SQIVND (reference sequence). The trim removed 2 bases at V and 0 bases at J, leaving 0 bases unmatched. The CDR3 sequence is CASSIQGANTGELFF. The DNA for the CDR3 is TGTGCCAGTAGTATACAGGGGGCGAACACCGGGGAGCTGTTTTTT.

This sequence joins TRBV19 and TRBJ2-6; D unresolved. This CDR3 has 17 residues. Trimming stripped 6 bases from V and 0 bases from J, with 15 bases between. From germline, CDR1 is LNHDA and CDR2 SQIVND (reference sequence). The CDR3 reads CASRLAAFSSGANVLTF. CDR3 DNA: TGTGCCAGTAGATTGGCCGCATTCAGCTCTGGGGCCAACGTCCTGACTTTC.

This clone turned up a few times. The chain joins TRBV10-3 to TRBJ1-1; 9 bases line up with TRBD1. The CDR3 has 15 residues. Germline V gives CDR1 ENHRY, CDR2 SYGVKD. J lost 4 bases, V lost 6 bases, and 9 bases had no gene match. Here the CDR3 DNA reads TGTGCCATCAGCTACGAGGACAGGGGAACCACTGAAGCTTTCTTT. This translates into CAISYEDRGTTEAFF.

V usage is TRBV24-1 and J usage is TRBJ2-1; maybe TRBD2 (5 bases). Germline values: CDR1 KGHDR, CDR2 SFDVKD. This CDR3 has 12 amino acids. The V gene lost 1 base and the J gene lost 9 bases, with 6 bases spanning the gap. CDR3 residues: CATSDFEGEQFF. DNA for the CDR3: TGTGCCACCAGTGATTTCGAGGGTGAGCAGTTCTTC.

The J gene is TRBJ2-1, the V gene TRBV6-4; 10 nucleotides agree with TRBD2. CDR1 MRHNA and CDR2 SNTAGT come from the germline V gene. Losses at the gene ends were 5 bases for V and 8 bases for J; bases not matched to a gene: 9. The CDR3 is 15 amino acids. For the CDR3, the DNA is TGTGCCAGCAGTTATACTAGCGGGACATGGGATGAGCAGTTCTTC. It is translated as CASSYTSGTWDEQFF.

The rearrangement uses TRBV5-1 and TRBJ2-7; TRBD2 agrees at 10 bases. Germline assignment: CDR1 SGHRS and CDR2 YFSETQ. The CDR3 loop spans 15 amino acids. The ends lost 5 bases at V and 4 bases at J; junction bases unmatched: 9. In nucleotides, the CDR3 is TGCGCCAGCAGTCCCGCTAGCGGGAGTCCGTACGAGCAGTACTTC. Its protein is CASSPASGSPYEQYF.

The gene calls are TRBV6-5 and TRBJ1-4; TRBD1 matches at 9 bases. Germline V gene data show CDR1 as MNHEY and CDR2 as SVGAGI. The length of the CDR3 is 14 residues. The J segment lost 11 bases and the V segment lost 6 bases, leaving 10 bases of the junction unmatched. The CDR3 loop reads CASSRGQGWDKLFF. The CDR3 DNA follows: TGTGCCAGCAGCCGAGGACAGGGGTGGGATAAACTGTTTTTT.

The chain carries TRBV21-1 and TRBJ1-1; TRBD1 is the table's D call, not checked against the DNA. TRBV21-1 is given as a pseudogene. This CDR3 is 13 amino acids long. CDR3 residues: CASSKETGPEAFF. CDR3 in DNA: TGTGCCAGCAGCAAAGAGACAGGGCCTGAAGCTTTCTTT.